These T cell receptor beta chains were read from a single sample in a study of technical replicates of blood from several donors. This table comes from immunoSEQ multiplex PCR, and its TCRdb copy is limited to in-frame clones, with some not included. The sample lists under 100,000 clones, roughly 96% occurring once. Material for sequencing was T cells isolated from PBMCs. These receptors originate from a human donor in good health. The CDR3 runs from the conserved cysteine through the conserved F or W. Fields, in order: clone size, J gene, D gene, V gene, CDR3 DNA, CDR3 protein. The D gene is left open where the match is weak. The size entry is marked missing in some rows and otherwise reads once, few, many or a size class.

. TRBJ2-7 TRBD1 TRBV11-2 TGTGCCAGCAGCTTGGTGGCAGGGGGCTCCTACGAGCAGTACTTC CASSLVAGGSYEQYF
. TRBJ2-1 TRBD2 TRBV19 TGTGCCAGTAGTATAGCTAGCGGGAGGTTCGATGAGCAGTTCTTC CASSIASGRFDEQFF
. TRBJ2-7 TRBD1 TRBV5-6 TGTGCCAGCAGCACCCGGGACAGGGGGCTCGTCGGGATCCCCTACGAGCAGTACTTC CASSTRDRGLVGIPYEQYF
. TRBJ2-2 TRBD1 TRBV6-5 TGTGCCAGCAGTTACGGGGACAGGAACACCGGGGAGCTGTTTTTT CASSYGDRNTGELFF
. TRBJ2-7 TRBD1 TRBV30 TGTGCCTGGAGTAGGGGGCCCTACGAGCAGTACTTC CAWSRGPYEQYF
. TRBJ1-1 TRBD1 TRBV5-1 TGCGCCAGCAGCCCGGGACAGGGATTCGAAGCTTTCTTT CASSPGQGFEAFF
. TRBJ2-7 . TRBV29-1 TGCAGCGTTGACAGGGCTGGAGAGCAGTACTTC CSVDRAGEQYF
. TRBJ2-4 TRBD1 TRBV10-2 TGCGCCAGCAGTGAGTCGGGTTTTGATTGGACAGGGGTTAAGGGAGCCAAAAACATTCAGTACTTC CASSESGFDWTGVKGAKNIQYF
. TRBJ1-1 . TRBV5-4 TGTGCCAGCAGCCAACCAAATACAGGTCCGAACACTGAAGCTTTCTTT CASSQPNTGPNTEAFF
. TRBJ2-7 TRBD1 TRBV11-2 TGTGCCAGCAGGGGACAGGGGGGCTCCTACGAGCAGTACTTC CASRGQGGSYEQYF
. TRBJ1-2 TRBD1 TRBV11-2 TGTGCCAGCAGCTCCATAAGCCTCCGGGACAGGGATGGCTACACCTTC CASSSISLRDRDGYTF
. TRBJ2-3 . TRBV6-1 TGTGCCAGCAGTGAGATAGCGGTCTCTAGCACAGATACGCAGTATTTT CASSEIAVSSTDTQYF
. TRBJ2-7 . TRBV6-1 TGTGCCAGCAGGCCGGACAGTTCCTACGAGCAGTACTTC CASRPDSSYEQYF
. TRBJ1-1 . TRBV6-6 TGTGCCAGCAGTCCCCGGGGGGCAGGCACTGAAGCTTTCTTT CASSPRGAGTEAFF
. TRBJ2-2 TRBD2 TRBV28 TGTGCCAGCGCCCGAGCGGGATTCACCGGGGAGCTGTTTTTT CASARAGFTGELFF
. TRBJ2-1 . TRBV11-3 TGTGCCAGCAGCGGGGGCAGGAACAATGAGCAGTTCTTC CASSGGRNNEQFF
. TRBJ2-7 TRBD2 TRBV9 TGTGCCAGCAGCGTAGAAGGCGGGGGGTCCTACGAGCAGTACTTC CASSVEGGGSYEQYF
. TRBJ2-1 . TRBV20-1 TGCAGTGCACAGACCGGTGAGCAGTTCTTC CSAQTGEQFF
. TRBJ1-1 . TRBV10-3 TGTGCCATCAGTGACAGGGGAACGAACACTGAAGCTTTCTTT CAISDRGTNTEAFF
. TRBJ1-5 TRBD1 TRBV27 TGTGCCAGCAGTCGGACAGGGTCGTATCAGCCCCAGCATTTT CASSRTGSYQPQHF
once TRBJ1-4 TRBD1 TRBV13 TGTGCCAGCAGCCGACAGGGGGAATTTGGAGAAAAACTGTTTTTT CASSRQGEFGEKLFF
. TRBJ2-6 . TRBV30 TGTGCCTGGATTAAGACAGGAACTTCTGGGGCCAACGTCCTGACTTTC CAWIKTGTSGANVLTF
. TRBJ1-1 . TRBV2 TGTGCCAGCAGTGAAGGGGGGGTTGTTGAAGCTTTCTTT CASSEGGVVEAFF
once TRBJ2-1 TRBD1 TRBV6-1 TGTGCCAGCAGTGCAAGCCGGGACAGGGGCTACAATGAGCAGTTCTTC CASSASRDRGYNEQFF
. TRBJ2-7 TRBD2 TRBV2 TGTGCCAGCAGTGAAAGACTAGCGGGCCTCTACGAGCAGTACTTC CASSERLAGLYEQYF
. TRBJ2-7 . TRBV7-3 TGTGCCAGCAGCTATCCGGAGACAGTCTCCTACGAGCAGTACTTC CASSYPETVSYEQYF
. TRBJ2-6 . TRBV19 TGTGCCAGTAGTGTTCCACGAACCCGATACAGGTTTGGATCTGGGGCCAACGTCCTGACTTTC CASSVPRTRYRFGSGANVLTF
. TRBJ1-2 . TRBV27 TGTGCCAGCAGGTCAACTAACTATGGCTACACCTTC CASRSTNYGYTF
. TRBJ2-1 TRBD1 TRBV4-1 TGCGCCAGCAGCCAAGGCTTATTGACAGGGGGACGCAATGAGCAGTTCTTC CASSQGLLTGGRNEQFF
. TRBJ1-2 TRBD1 TRBV6-5 TGTGCCAGCAGTAGACAGGGTTATAGCTATGGCTACACCTTC CASSRQGYSYGYTF
. TRBJ2-7 . TRBV7-2 TGTGCCAGCAGCCTCTTAGGAGCACCCTACGAGCAGTACTTC CASSLLGAPYEQYF
. TRBJ2-1 TRBD1 TRBV9 TGTGCCAGCAGCTCCCGACAGGGGTCTTACAATGAGCAGTTCTTC CASSSRQGSYNEQFF
. TRBJ2-1 . TRBV28 TGTGCCAGTACGACAGGTTATGAGCAGTTCTTC CASTTGYEQFF
. TRBJ2-7 . TRBV11-2 TGTGCCAGCAGCTTAGACTTAGCCTCCTACGAGCAGTACTTC CASSLDLASYEQYF
. TRBJ1-1 . TRBV20-1 TGCAGTGCTAGCCGGGAGACTGAAGCTTTCTTT CSASRETEAFF
. TRBJ2-1 TRBD2 TRBV14 TGTGCCAGCAGCCAAGAACGGCCGGGAGGATGGGGCGATGAGCAGTTCTTC CASSQERPGGWGDEQFF
. TRBJ2-7 TRBD2 TRBV4-1 TGCGCCAGCAGCCAAGGGGCGGGGGTCTCCTACGAGCAGTACTTC CASSQGAGVSYEQYF
. TRBJ2-3 . TRBV5-1 TGCGCCAGCAGCAGCTCCGGCAGGGCTGGGGATACGCAGTATTTT CASSSSGRAGDTQYF
once TRBJ2-7 . TRBV7-3 TGTGCCAGCAGCATTAGACATACCTACGAGCAGTACTTC CASSIRHTYEQYF
many TRBJ2-1 TRBD2 TRBV2 TGTGCCAGCATGGGGCGGGAGGGGGGCGATGAGCAGTTCTTC CASMGREGGDEQFF
. TRBJ1-4 TRBD1 TRBV5-4 TGTGCCAGCAGCCAAACAGGGGCTTGGGAAAAACTGTTTTTT CASSQTGAWEKLFF
. TRBJ1-4 . TRBV30 TGTGCCTGGAGCAGGGGTCTCGAAAAACTGTTTTTT CAWSRGLEKLFF
. TRBJ2-2 TRBD1 TRBV6-5 TGTGCCAGCGGGACAGATTCGAACACCGGGGAGCTGTTTTTT CASGTDSNTGELFF
. TRBJ2-5 TRBD2 TRBV12-5 TGTGCTAGTGGTTACGGGGGGGAAAAGACCCAGTACTTC CASGYGGEKTQYF
. TRBJ1-2 TRBD1 TRBV5-1 TGCGCCAGCAGCTTGACCGGGACAGGGGGCTATGGCTACACCTTC CASSLTGTGGYGYTF
once TRBJ2-5 . TRBV19 TGTGCCAGTAGTATAGGTAGGGGTTTGGCTCAAGAGACCCAGTACTTC CASSIGRGLAQETQYF
. TRBJ2-7 TRBD2 TRBV5-1 TGCGCCAGCAGCCAAAGCGGGAGCGCCTCCTACGAGCAGTACTTC CASSQSGSASYEQYF
. TRBJ2-2 . TRBV30 TGTGCCCGCGGGGGCCCTCGGAGTACCGGGGAGCTGTTTTTT CARGGPRSTGELFF
. TRBJ2-7 . TRBV4-3 TGCGCCAGCAGCCAAGAAGGCGGGAAGACCTACGAGCAGTACTTC CASSQEGGKTYEQYF
. TRBJ1-2 TRBD1 TRBV28 TGTGCCGGAGGGGACAGAATATATGGCTACACCTTC CAGGDRIYGYTF
. TRBJ1-1 . TRBV6-6 TGTGCCAGCAGCCGGGGTGAAGCTTTCTTT CASSRGEAFF
. TRBJ2-7 . TRBV30 TGTGCCTGGAGTGTCTACTCCTACGAGCAGTACTTC CAWSVYSYEQYF